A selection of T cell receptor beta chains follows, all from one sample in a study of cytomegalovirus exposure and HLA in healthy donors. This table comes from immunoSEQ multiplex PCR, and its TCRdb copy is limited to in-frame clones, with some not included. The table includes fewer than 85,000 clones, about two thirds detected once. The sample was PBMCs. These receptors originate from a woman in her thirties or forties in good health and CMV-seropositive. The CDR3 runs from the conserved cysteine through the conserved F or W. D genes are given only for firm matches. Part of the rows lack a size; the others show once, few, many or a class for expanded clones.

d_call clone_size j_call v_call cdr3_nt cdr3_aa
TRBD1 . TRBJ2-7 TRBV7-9 TGTGCCAGCAGCTGGGGACAGGGGTCCAACGAGCAGTACTTC CASSWGQGSNEQYF
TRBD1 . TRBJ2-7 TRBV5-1 TGCGCCAGCAGCTTGGCAGGGGGCCCCTACGAGCAGTACTTC CASSLAGGPYEQYF
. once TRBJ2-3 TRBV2 TGTGCCAGCAGTCCGGAGGGCGGGGCTGCAGTAGATACGCAGTATTTT CASSPEGGAAVDTQYF
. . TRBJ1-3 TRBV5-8 TGTGCCAGCAGGCGGGGAAGCTCTGGAAACACCATATATTTT CASRRGSSGNTIYF
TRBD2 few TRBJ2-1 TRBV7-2 TGTGCCAGCAGCTTAGCGGCTAGCGGGGAGCAGTTCTTC CASSLAASGEQFF
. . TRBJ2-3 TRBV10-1 TGCGCCAGCAGTATTTTCCTCACAGATACGCAGTATTTT CASSIFLTDTQYF
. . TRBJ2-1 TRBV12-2 TGTGCAAGTCGCTTAGCCTTAGGGGGAGCGGGGGAGGACTACAATGAGCAGTTCTTC CASRLALGGAGEDYNEQFF
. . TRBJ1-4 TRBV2 TGTGCCAGCAGTGATTCAGGGGAAAAACTGTTTTTT CASSDSGEKLFF
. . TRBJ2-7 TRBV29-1 TGCAGCGTTGAAACACAGACCTACGAGCAGTACTTC CSVETQTYEQYF
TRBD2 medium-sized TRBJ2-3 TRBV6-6 TGTGCCAGCAGTTACGTAGCGGGGGGTAGCGATACGCAGTATTTT CASSYVAGGSDTQYF
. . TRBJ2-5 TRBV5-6 TGTGCCAGCAGTTTAGGGGGTCGGGGAGAGACCCAGTACTTC CASSLGGRGETQYF
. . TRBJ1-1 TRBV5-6 TGTGCCAGCAGCAAAGGGACTATGCCGGTTGAAGCTTTCTTT CASSKGTMPVEAFF
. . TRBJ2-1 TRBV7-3 TGTGCCAGCAGCTTAATGACCAGCGGCACCTACAATGAGCAGTTCTTC CASSLMTSGTYNEQFF
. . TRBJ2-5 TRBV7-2 TGTGCCAGCAGCTTAACCCTTTACTCTGAGACCCAGTACTTC CASSLTLYSETQYF
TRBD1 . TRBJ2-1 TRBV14 TGTGCCAGCAGCCGTATGGGACAGGGTGATCTCAATGAGCAGTTCTTC CASSRMGQGDLNEQFF
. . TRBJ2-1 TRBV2 TGTGCCAGCACACCAGCGCTATTACAGGCCCGTCCCTACAATGAGCAGTTCTTC CASTPALLQARPYNEQFF
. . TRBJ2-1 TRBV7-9 TGTGCCAGCAGCTTAAGCAGACTGGGTGCAGGGTATGAGCAGTTCTTC CASSLSRLGAGYEQFF
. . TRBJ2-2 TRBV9 TGTGCCAGCAGCCTCAGGGCTTCTGGGACCGGGGAGCTGTTTTTT CASSLRASGTGELFF
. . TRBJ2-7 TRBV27 TGTGCCAGCAGAAAAGCAGGGGAAGTAATATACGAGCAGTACTTC CASRKAGEVIYEQYF
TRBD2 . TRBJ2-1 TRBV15 TGTGCCACCAGCAGAGATGGCCAGCGGGGTTCCGCCTACAATGAGCAGTTCTTC CATSRDGQRGSAYNEQFF
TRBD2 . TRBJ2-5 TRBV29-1 TGCAGCGTTCAGACTAGCGGGGAAGAGACCCAGTACTTC CSVQTSGEETQYF
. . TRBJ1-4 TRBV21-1 TGTGCCAGCAGCTTTCGAAGAGGGCCAACTAATGAAAAACTGTTTTTT CASSFRRGPTNEKLFF
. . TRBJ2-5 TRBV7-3 TGTGCCAGCAGCCCACGGCGGGCCCGCCAAGAGACCCAGTACTTC CASSPRRARQETQYF
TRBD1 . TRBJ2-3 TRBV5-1 TGCGCCAGCAGCTTTACAGGGGACACAGATACGCAGTATTTT CASSFTGDTDTQYF
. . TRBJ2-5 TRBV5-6 TGTGCCAGCAGCTTGGTGGCGGGGGCACGCGAGGAGACCCAGTACTTC CASSLVAGAREETQYF
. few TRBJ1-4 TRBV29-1 TGCAGCGGGACGACGCAGGGGAGTGGTGAAAAACTGTTTTTT CSGTTQGSGEKLFF
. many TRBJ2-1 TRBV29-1 TGCAGCGTTGAACTAGCTAAGTCTTACAATGAGCAGTTCTTC CSVELAKSYNEQFF
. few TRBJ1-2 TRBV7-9 TGTGCCAGCAGCCCCTCCGGGGGGGTCGATGGCTACACCTTC CASSPSGGVDGYTF
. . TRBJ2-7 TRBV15 TGTGCCACCAGCAGAGATTCCTATCGGGAGCAGTACTTC CATSRDSYREQYF
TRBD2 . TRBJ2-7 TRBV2 TGTGCCAGCCTAGTCCTAGCGGGGGACAACGAGCAGTACTTC CASLVLAGDNEQYF
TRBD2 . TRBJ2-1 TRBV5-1 TGCGCCAGCAGCTTGATGGGGGGGAGTAGCAATGAGCAGTTCTTC CASSLMGGSSNEQFF
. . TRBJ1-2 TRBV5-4 TGTGCCAGCAGCTCTCCCCAATTGGACAGCTTTTATGGCTACACCTTC CASSSPQLDSFYGYTF
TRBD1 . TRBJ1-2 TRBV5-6 TGTGCCAGCAGCTTGACAGACAGGGCTCTGATCGGCTACACCTTC CASSLTDRALIGYTF
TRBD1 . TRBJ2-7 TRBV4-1 TGCGCCAGCAGCCAAGGACAGGGGGGGACCTACGAGCAGTACTTC CASSQGQGGTYEQYF
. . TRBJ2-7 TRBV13 TGTGCCAGCAGCTTAGGTCAGGGATTGTACGAGCAGTACTTC CASSLGQGLYEQYF
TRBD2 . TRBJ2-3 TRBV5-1 TGCGCCAGCAGCTTCCTCGGGGGGGAGGTCACAGATACGCAGTATTTT CASSFLGGEVTDTQYF
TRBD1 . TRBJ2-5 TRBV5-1 TGCGCCAGCAGCTTGGGACAGGGGGCATATGGGCAAGAGACCCAGTACTTC CASSLGQGAYGQETQYF
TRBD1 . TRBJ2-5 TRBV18 TGTGCCAGCTCAATTTCGGGGACCCCAAGGGGACAGGAGACCCAGTACTTC CASSISGTPRGQETQYF
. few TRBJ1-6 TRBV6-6 TGTGCCAGCAGTTACTCGTACGGTAATTCACCCCTCCACTTT CASSYSYGNSPLHF
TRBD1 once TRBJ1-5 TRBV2 TGTGCCAGCGGCCCCCAACAGGGGGCTTCAGGGCCCCAGCATTTT CASGPQQGASGPQHF
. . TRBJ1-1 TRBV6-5 TGTGCCAGCATGGAGGGGCCGCAGAACACTGAAGCTTTCTTT CASMEGPQNTEAFF
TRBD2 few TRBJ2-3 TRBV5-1 TGCGCCAGCAATTTAGCGGGGGGAACAGATACGCAGTATTTT CASNLAGGTDTQYF
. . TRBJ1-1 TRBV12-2 TGTGCAAGTCGCCCGGCCACAGGGGAACGGACTGAAGCTTTCTTT CASRPATGERTEAFF
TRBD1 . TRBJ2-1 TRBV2 TGTGCCAGCAGTACACAGGGGCCGGGGTACAATGAGCAGTTCTTC CASSTQGPGYNEQFF
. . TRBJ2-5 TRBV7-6 TGTGCCAGCAGCCCCAAGGAGGGCCAATTCACCCAGTACTTC CASSPKEGQFTQYF